This passage covers 6 T cell receptor beta chains from one sample sequenced in a study of molecular identifiers for immune sequencing clone quantification. TCRdb processed the PCR reads anew with MiXCR; each CDR3 protein has one entry. This table has tens of thousands of distinct CDR3 sequences, 15% to 20% appearing once. Sample: naive CD8+ T cells from blood, with Jurkat cell RNA spiked in. Described subset: FACS-sorted CD8+CD4-CCR7+CD45RA+ naive T cells. These receptors were taken from a human donor in good health. Some libraries in this study had Jurkat cell RNA spiked in.

This clonotype was counted many times. The V call is TRBV11-2, the J call TRBJ1-2; 8 nucleotides line up with TRBD1. This CDR3 comprises 13 residues. V lost 6 bases and J lost 7; bases outside the gene matches: 7. Looked up from germline, CDR1 is SGHAT and CDR2 is FQNNGV. CDR3 sequence (DNA): TGTGCCAGCAGTAGGACAGGGCTGGCTGGCTACACCTTC. It is translated as CASSRTGLAGYTF.

This clonotype occurred many times. This sequence joins TRBV7-3 and TRBJ2-1; tentative D call: TRBD2 (6 bases). V dropped 4 bases and J dropped 4 bases, with 17 bases sitting between them. The CDR3 extends over 16 amino acids. Looked up from germline, CDR1 is SGHTA and CDR2 is FQGTGA. This CDR3 reads CASSSGTSSRYNEQFF. The CDR3 nucleotides read TGTGCCAGCAGCTCCGGGACTTCCTCCCGATACAATGAGCAGTTCTTC.

This clonotype was counted ten times or more. The chain carries TRBV6-5 and TRBJ2-1; a weak D match, TRBD2 (6 bases). The CDR3 has 12 amino acids. V dropped 5 bases and J dropped 10 bases, with 12 bases sitting between them. CDR1 and CDR2 from the germline V gene are MNHEY and SVGAGI. The DNA of the CDR3 is TGTGCCAGCAGTCCGGGAGCAAGCGAGCAGTTCTTC. Protein sequence: CASSPGASEQFF.

This clonotype has at least ten counts. The chain combines TRBV4-1 with TRBJ1-3; no clear D. The CDR3 length is 12 residues. V was shortened by 2 bases and J by 16 bases, with 15 bases between the two germline ends. Germline CDR1 and CDR2: MGHRA and YSYEKL. CDR3 DNA sequence: TGCGCCAGCAGCCAACTCGACGGCCCGAGGTATTTT. Its protein is CASSQLDGPRYF.

This clonotype was picked up many times. The rearrangement joins TRBV29-1 to TRBJ2-1; 9 nucleotides line up with TRBD1. This CDR3 is 15 amino acids long. J gave up 8 bases and V 7 bases, and 15 bases lay outside the gene matches. Germline lookup yields CDR1 SQVTM and CDR2 ANQGSEA. The CDR3 DNA sequence: TGCAGCGCGTATCCCGGGACAGGGTCAAGGGATGAGCAGTTCTTC. Translating gives CSAYPGTGSRDEQFF.

There are many counts of this clonotype. The J gene is TRBJ1-2, the V gene TRBV3-1; no firm D call. The CDR3 spans 15 residues. V was clipped by 3 bases and J by 4 bases, with 15 bases between them. Per the germline V gene, CDR1 is LGHDT and CDR2 is YNNKEL (reference sequence). The CDR3 loop is CASSHETSNIYGYTF. CDR3 nucleotide sequence: TGTGCCAGCAGCCATGAGACAAGCAACATCTATGGCTACACCTTC.